This T cell receptor (beta chain) was obtained from a study of cytomegalovirus exposure and HLA in healthy donors. The primer mix had 60 Vbeta and 13 Jbeta primers. The assay was immunoSEQ multiplex PCR, and TCRdb's table has in-frame clones only and misses some. The sample yields about 110,000 clones, 80% seen once. The germline V gene encodes CDR1 PRHDT and CDR2 FYEKMQ (reference sequence). The CDR3 runs to 13 residues. With 2 bases removed from V and 4 bases from J, the gap between germline ends came to 8 bases. The chain uses TRBV13 and TRBJ2-5; D may be TRBD2 (5 bases). This clonotype was obtained from a woman aged 55-75 years in good health and CMV-seropositive. Specimen: PBMCs. The CDR3 region is CASSLSGSETQYF. Written as DNA, the CDR3 is TGTGCCAGCAGCTTATCGGGATCAGAGACCCAGTACTTC.